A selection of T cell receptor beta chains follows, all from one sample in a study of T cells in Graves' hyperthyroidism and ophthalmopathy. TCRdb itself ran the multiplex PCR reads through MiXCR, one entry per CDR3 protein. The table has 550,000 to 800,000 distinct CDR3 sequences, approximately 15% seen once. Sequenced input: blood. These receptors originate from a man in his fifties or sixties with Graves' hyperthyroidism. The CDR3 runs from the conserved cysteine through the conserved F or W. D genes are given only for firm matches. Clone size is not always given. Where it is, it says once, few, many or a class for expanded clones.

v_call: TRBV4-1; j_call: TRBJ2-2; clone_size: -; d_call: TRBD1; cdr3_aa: CASSQTTGKTGELFF; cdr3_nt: TGCGCCAGCAGCCAAACGACAGGGAAGACCGGGGAGCTGTTTTTT
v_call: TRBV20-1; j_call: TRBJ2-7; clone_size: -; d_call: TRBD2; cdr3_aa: CSARVLAGGHEQYF; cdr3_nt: TGCAGTGCTAGAGTACTAGCGGGAGGACACGAGCAGTACTTC
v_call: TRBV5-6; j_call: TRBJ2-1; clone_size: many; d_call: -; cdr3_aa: CASSRDQAGAYNEQFF; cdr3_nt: TGTGCCAGCAGCCGGGACCAGGCAGGGGCCTACAATGAGCAGTTCTTC
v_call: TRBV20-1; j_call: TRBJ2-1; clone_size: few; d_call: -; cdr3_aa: CSATDDNEQFF; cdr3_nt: TGCAGTGCTACGGACGATAATGAGCAGTTCTTC
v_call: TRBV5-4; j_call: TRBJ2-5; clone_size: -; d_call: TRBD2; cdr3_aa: CASSLERGVGGLETQYF; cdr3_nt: TGTGCCAGCAGCTTGGAGCGGGGAGTTGGGGGGTTAGAGACCCAGTACTTC
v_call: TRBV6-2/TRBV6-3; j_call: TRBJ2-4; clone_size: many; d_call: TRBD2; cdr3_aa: CASSYSSTGRADIQYF; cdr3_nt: TGTGCCAGCAGTTACTCGAGTACCGGGAGGGCGGACATTCAGTACTTC
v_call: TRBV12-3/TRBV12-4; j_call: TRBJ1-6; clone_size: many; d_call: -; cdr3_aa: CASGEGNSPLHF; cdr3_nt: TGTGCCAGCGGAGAGGGTAATTCACCCCTCCACTTT
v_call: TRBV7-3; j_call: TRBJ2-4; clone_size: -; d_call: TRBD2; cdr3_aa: CASSLSGTSRDIQYF; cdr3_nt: TGTGCCAGCAGCTTATCCGGGACTAGTCGGGACATTCAGTACTTC
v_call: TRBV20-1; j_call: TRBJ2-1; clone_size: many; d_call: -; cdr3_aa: CSAIPDPNEQFF; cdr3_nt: TGCAGTGCTATCCCAGACCCCAATGAGCAGTTCTTC
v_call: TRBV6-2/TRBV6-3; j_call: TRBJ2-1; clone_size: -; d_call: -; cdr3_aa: CASTGGYSYNEQFF; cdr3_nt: TGTGCCAGCACCGGGGGATACTCCTACAATGAGCAGTTCTTC
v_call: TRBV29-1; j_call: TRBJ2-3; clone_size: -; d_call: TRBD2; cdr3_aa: CSVVPSGSFPDTQYF; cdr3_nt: TGCAGCGTTGTCCCTAGCGGGTCTTTCCCAGATACGCAGTATTTT
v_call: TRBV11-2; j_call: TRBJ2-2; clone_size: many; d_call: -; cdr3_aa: CASSAAFAKTNTGELFF; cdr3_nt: TGTGCCAGCAGCGCCGCGTTCGCAAAAACGAACACCGGGGAGCTGTTTTTT
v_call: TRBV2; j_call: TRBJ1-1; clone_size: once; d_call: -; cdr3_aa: CASSESLSTEAFF; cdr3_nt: TGTGCCAGCAGTGAAAGTTTGAGCACTGAAGCTTTCTTT
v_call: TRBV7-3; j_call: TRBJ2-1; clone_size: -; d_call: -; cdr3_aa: CASSRRLGRSNEQFF; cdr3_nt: TGTGCCAGCAGCCGAAGACTAGGAAGAAGCAATGAGCAGTTCTTC
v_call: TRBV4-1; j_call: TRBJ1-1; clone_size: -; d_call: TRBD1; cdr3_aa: CASSRVGTDTEAFF; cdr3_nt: TGCGCCAGCAGCCGGGTCGGGACAGACACTGAAGCTTTCTTT
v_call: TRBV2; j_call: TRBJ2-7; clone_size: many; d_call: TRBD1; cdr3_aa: CASSEALIGQGIYEQYF; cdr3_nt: TGTGCCAGCAGTGAAGCGCTTATTGGACAGGGGATCTACGAGCAGTACTTC
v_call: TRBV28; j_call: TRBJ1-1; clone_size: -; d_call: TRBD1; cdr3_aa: CATKTGGRTEAFF; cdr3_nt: TGTGCCACCAAGACAGGGGGACGCACTGAAGCTTTCTTT
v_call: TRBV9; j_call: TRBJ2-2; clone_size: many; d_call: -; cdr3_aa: CASSVGSSRELFF; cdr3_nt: TGTGCCAGCAGCGTAGGATCCAGCCGGGAGCTGTTTTTT
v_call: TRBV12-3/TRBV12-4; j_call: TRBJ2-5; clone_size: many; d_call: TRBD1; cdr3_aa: CASSNNRQGKTQYF; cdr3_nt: TGTGCCAGCAGCAACAACCGACAGGGAAAGACCCAGTACTTC
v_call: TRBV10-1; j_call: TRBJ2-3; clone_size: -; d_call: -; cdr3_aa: CASSENLGDTQYF; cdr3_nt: TGCGCCAGCAGTGAGAACCTAGGGGATACGCAGTATTTT
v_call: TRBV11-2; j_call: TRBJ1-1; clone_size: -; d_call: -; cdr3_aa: CASSSPDGLNTEAFF; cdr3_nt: TGTGCCAGCAGCTCACCAGACGGACTGAACACTGAAGCTTTCTTT
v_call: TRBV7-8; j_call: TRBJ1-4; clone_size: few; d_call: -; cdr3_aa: CASSSHRTLDEKLFF; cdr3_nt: TGTGCCAGCAGCTCCCACAGGACCCTAGATGAAAAACTGTTTTTT
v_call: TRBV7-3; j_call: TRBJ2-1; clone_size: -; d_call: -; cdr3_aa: CASSLPSPGGEQFF; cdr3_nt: TGTGCCAGCAGCTTACCAAGCCCTGGGGGCGAGCAGTTCTTC
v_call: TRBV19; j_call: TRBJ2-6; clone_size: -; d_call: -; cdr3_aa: CAISWGARGISGANVLTF; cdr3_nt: TGTGCCATTAGTTGGGGGGCCAGGGGGATCTCTGGGGCCAACGTCCTGACTTTC
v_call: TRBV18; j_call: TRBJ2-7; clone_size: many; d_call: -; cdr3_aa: CASSPGQGGRYEQYF; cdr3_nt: TGTGCCAGCTCACCAGGGCAAGGAGGGAGGTACGAGCAGTACTTC
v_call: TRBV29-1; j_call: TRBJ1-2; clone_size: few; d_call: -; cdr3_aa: CSVELGGSSGYTF; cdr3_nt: TGCAGCGTTGAATTGGGGGGGTCGAGTGGCTACACCTTC
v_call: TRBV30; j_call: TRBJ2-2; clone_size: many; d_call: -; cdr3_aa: CACIGGGPVGELFF; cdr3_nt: TGTGCCTGCATAGGAGGGGGGCCGGTCGGGGAGCTGTTTTTT
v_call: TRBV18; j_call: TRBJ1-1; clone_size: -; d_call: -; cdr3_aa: CASSPNTMNTEAFF; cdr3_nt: TGTGCCAGCTCACCGAACACTATGAACACTGAAGCTTTCTTT
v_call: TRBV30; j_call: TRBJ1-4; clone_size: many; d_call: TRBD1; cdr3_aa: CAWSGQGSVKLFF; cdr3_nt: TGTGCCTGGTCGGGACAGGGGTCGGTAAAACTGTTTTTT
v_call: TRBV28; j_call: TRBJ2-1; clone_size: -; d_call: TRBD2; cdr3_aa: CASSLSPGTSGQYYNEQFF; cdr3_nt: TGTGCCAGCAGTTTATCCCCAGGGACTAGCGGGCAATACTACAATGAGCAGTTCTTC
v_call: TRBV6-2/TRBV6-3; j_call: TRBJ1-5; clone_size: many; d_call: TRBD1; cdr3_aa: CASSSWDRGFGNNQPQHF; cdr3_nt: TGTGCCAGCAGTTCCTGGGACAGGGGATTTGGTAACAATCAGCCCCAGCATTTT
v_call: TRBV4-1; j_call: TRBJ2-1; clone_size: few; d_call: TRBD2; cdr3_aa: CASSQRLAGNNNEQFF; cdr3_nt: TGCGCCAGCAGCCAGCGACTAGCGGGAAACAACAATGAGCAGTTCTTC
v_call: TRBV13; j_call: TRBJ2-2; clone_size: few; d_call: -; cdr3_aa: CASSLETMNTGELFF; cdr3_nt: TGTGCCAGCAGCTTAGAGACCATGAACACCGGGGAGCTGTTTTTT
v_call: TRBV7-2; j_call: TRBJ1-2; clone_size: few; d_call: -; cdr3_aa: CASSIYLENYGYTF; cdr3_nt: TGTGCCAGCAGCATTTACCTTGAGAACTATGGCTACACCTTC
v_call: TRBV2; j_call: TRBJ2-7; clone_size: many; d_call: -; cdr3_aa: CASSERGSVQYF; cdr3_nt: TGTGCCAGCAGTGAAAGAGGGTCAGTTCAGTACTTC
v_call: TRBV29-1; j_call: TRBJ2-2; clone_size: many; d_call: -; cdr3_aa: CSVASGNTGELFF; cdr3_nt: TGCAGCGTTGCGTCAGGCAACACCGGGGAGCTGTTTTTT
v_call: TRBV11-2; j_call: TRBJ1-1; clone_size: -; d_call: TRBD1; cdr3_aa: CASSSRSWTGGPNTEAFF; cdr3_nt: TGTGCCAGCAGCTCAAGAAGTTGGACAGGGGGCCCGAACACTGAAGCTTTCTTT
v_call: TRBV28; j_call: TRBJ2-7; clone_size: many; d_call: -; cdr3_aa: CASSPGQTYEQYF; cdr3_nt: TGTGCCAGCAGCCCCGGACAGACCTACGAGCAGTACTTC
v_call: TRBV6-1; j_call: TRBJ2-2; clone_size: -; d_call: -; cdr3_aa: CASSSTPGPKKKNTGELFF; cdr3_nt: TGTGCCAGCAGCTCAACCCCGGGACCCAAAAAAAAGAACACCGGGGAGCTGTTTTTT
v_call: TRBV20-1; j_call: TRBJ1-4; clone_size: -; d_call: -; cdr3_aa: CSAGSDATNEKLFF; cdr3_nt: TGCAGTGCTGGCTCAGATGCAACTAATGAAAAACTGTTTTTT
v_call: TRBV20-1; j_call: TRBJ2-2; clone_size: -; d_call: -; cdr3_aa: CSARDWAPSTGELFF; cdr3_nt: TGCAGTGCTAGAGATTGGGCACCCTCTACCGGGGAGCTGTTTTTT
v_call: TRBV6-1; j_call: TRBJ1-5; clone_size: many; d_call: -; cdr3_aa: CASWRPQHF; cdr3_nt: TGTGCCAGCTGGAGGCCCCAGCATTTT
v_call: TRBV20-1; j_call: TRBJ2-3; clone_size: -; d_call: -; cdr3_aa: CSAPDGTSTDTQYF; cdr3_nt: TGCAGTGCTCCGGACGGAACTAGCACAGATACGCAGTATTTT
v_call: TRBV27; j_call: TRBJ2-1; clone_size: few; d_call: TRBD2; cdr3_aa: CASWVAGGEWNEQFF; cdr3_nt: TGTGCCTCCTGGGTGGCGGGAGGGGAGTGGAATGAGCAGTTCTTC
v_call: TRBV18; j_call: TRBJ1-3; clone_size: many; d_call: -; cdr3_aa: CASSPVGIGSGNTIYF; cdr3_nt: TGTGCCAGCTCACCGGTGGGAATCGGCTCTGGAAACACCATATATTTT
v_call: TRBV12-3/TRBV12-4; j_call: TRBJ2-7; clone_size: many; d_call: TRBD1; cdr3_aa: CASSIGTAVPYEQYF; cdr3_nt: TGTGCCAGCAGCATAGGGACAGCAGTACCCTACGAGCAGTACTTC
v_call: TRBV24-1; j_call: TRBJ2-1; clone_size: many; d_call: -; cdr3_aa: CATSDLEGWTYNEQFF; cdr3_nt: TGTGCCACCAGTGATTTGGAGGGTTGGACCTACAATGAGCAGTTCTTC
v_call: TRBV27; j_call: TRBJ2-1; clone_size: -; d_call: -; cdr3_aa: CASSARATSYCNEQFF; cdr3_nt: TGTGCCAGCAGCGCGAGGGCCACCTCCTATTGCAATGAGCAGTTCTTC
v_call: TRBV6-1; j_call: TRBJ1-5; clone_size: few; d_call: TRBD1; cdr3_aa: CASQGQDNQPQHF; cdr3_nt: TGTGCCAGCCAAGGACAGGACAATCAGCCCCAGCATTTT
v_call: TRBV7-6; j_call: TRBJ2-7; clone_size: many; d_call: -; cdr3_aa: CASSLSGGSIYEQYF; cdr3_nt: TGTGCCAGCAGCTTAAGCGGCGGCAGCATCTACGAGCAGTACTTC
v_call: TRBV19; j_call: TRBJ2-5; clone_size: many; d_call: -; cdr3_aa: CASSIRAGKETQYF; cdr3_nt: TGTGCCAGTAGTATTCGGGCGGGGAAAGAGACCCAGTACTTC
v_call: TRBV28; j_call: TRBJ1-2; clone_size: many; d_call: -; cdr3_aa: CASSLWVFNYGYTF; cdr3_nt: TGTGCCAGCAGTTTATGGGTCTTCAACTATGGCTACACCTTC
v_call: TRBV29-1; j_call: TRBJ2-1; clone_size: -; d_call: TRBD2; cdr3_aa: CSVEGLAGRNEQFF; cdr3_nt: TGCAGCGTTGAGGGCCTAGCGGGGAGAAATGAGCAGTTCTTC
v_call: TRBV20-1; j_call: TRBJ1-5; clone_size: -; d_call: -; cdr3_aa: CSAPPGVESDSNQPQHF; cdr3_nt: TGCAGTGCTCCCCCAGGGGTGGAAAGCGACAGCAATCAGCCCCAGCATTTT
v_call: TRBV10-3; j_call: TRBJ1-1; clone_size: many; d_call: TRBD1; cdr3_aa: CAISESRTGVRTEAFF; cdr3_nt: TGTGCCATCAGTGAGTCGAGGACAGGGGTTAGGACTGAAGCTTTCTTT